Each of the 27 T cell receptor beta chains below was sequenced from the same sample in a study of blood T cell repertoires in COVID-19. Assay used: immunoSEQ multiplex PCR; TCRdb lists only in-frame clones, some missing. The sample includes around 68,000 clones, more than 75% of them seen just once. Sequencing was performed on peripheral blood. Receptor source: a man aged 35-49 years with COVID-19, enrolled during active disease.

The chain carries TRBV28 and TRBJ2-4; possible D gene TRBD1, 5 bases. CDR1 and CDR2 (germline): MDHEN, SYDVKM. CDR3 size: 14 residues. With 3 bases removed from V and 2 bases from J, the gap between germline ends came to 8 bases. The CDR3 here is CASSLAGTKNIQYF. The CDR3 region has the DNA TGTGCCAGCAGTTTGGCAGGGACCAAAAACATTCAGTACTTC.

The gene calls are TRBV6-5 and TRBJ2-2; 8 bases match TRBD2. The CDR3 loop spans 15 amino acids. CDR1 and CDR2 from the germline V gene are MNHEY and SVGAGI. V lost 6 bases, J lost 6 bases, and 9 bases stayed unmatched. The chain's CDR3 is CASRFAGGRAGELFF. CDR3 DNA sequence: TGTGCCAGCAGATTTGCGGGGGGCCGGGCCGGGGAGCTGTTTTTT.

This clone was seen once. This chain joins TRBV4-1 and TRBJ2-5; D gene unclear. Germline CDR1 MGHRA, CDR2 YSYEKL. The germline V and J ends were trimmed by 4 bases and 2 bases, with 11 bases remaining between them. This CDR3 has 14 residues. As DNA, the CDR3 is TGCGCCAGCAGCCCCGGAGAGAGACAAGAGACCCAGTACTTC. It yields the protein CASSPGERQETQYF.

V gene TRBV5-1 combines with J gene TRBJ2-3, with 9 bases lining up with TRBD1. The CDR3 runs 16 residues. From germline, CDR1 is SGHRS and CDR2 YFSETQ. V trimming: 3 bases; J trimming: 5 bases; junction bases outside the gene matches: 10. The CDR3 region is CASSSSPGTGRDTQYF. The CDR3 nucleotides read TGCGCCAGCAGCTCGAGCCCCGGGACAGGGAGAGATACGCAGTATTTT.

The rearrangement uses TRBV28 and TRBJ1-2; 12 nucleotides align to TRBD1. CDR1 is MDHEN and CDR2 is SYDVKM in the germline V gene. This CDR3 comprises 15 residues. J was trimmed by 8 bases and V by 4 bases; bases with no gene match: 8. The CDR3 protein is CASSYTGQGAEGYTF. The CDR3 bases are TGTGCCAGCAGTTACACGGGACAGGGGGCAGAGGGCTACACCTTC.

The chain employs TRBV5-1 and TRBJ2-2; maybe TRBD2 (6 bases). Trimming took 4 bases from V and 4 from J, leaving 11 bases between them. Germline V gives CDR1 SGHRS, CDR2 YFSETQ. This CDR3 spans 14 amino acids. CDR3 sequence reads: CASSPGLSTGELFF. The CDR3 DNA reads as TGCGCCAGCAGCCCCGGACTATCCACCGGGGAGCTGTTTTTT.

CDR3 amino acids: CASSYHGQGLFF. In DNA form, the CDR3 reads TGTGCCAGCAGTTACCACGGACAGGGGTTGTTTTTT. V gene TRBV6-5 combines with J gene TRBJ2-2, with 9 bases fitting TRBD1. CDR1 and CDR2 (germline): MNHEY, SVGAGI. Trimming at V came to 2 bases and at J to 15 bases, leaving 4 bases not matched to a gene. The CDR3 is 12 amino acids.

This rearrangement joins TRBV5-8 to TRBJ2-3, with D tentatively TRBD2 (5 bases). The length of the CDR3 is 13 residues. The V end lost 9 bases, the J end lost 1 base, and 12 bases lay between the germline ends. The germline gives CDR1 SGHTS, CDR2 YDEGEE. The CDR3 DNA follows: TGTGCCACGTCGGGGTCCCGCACAGATACGCAGTATTTT. Amino acids: CATSGSRTDTQYF.

The chain combines TRBV28 with TRBJ2-3, with D tentatively TRBD2 (6 bases). CDR3 size: 14 residues. Per the germline V gene, CDR1 is MDHEN and CDR2 is SYDVKM. V gave up 5 bases and J gave up 3 bases, with 12 bases separating them. The CDR3 is CASSGHGGTDTQYF. The CDR3 region has the DNA TGTGCCAGCAGTGGACACGGGGGAACAGATACGCAGTATTTT.

The chain carries TRBV11-2 and TRBJ2-1; TRBD1 is a possible D gene (6 bases). Germline V lookup: CDR1 SGHAT, CDR2 FQNNGV. The length of the CDR3 is 15 residues. V lost 5 bases, J lost 1 base, and 12 bases lay in between. The CDR3 nucleotides read TGTGCCAGCAGCCATCCCGGACAGTCCTACAATGAGCAGTTCTTC. It yields the protein CASSHPGQSYNEQFF.

The chain links TRBV30 to TRBJ2-5; D remains unclear. The CDR3 is made up of 14 amino acids. Germline V gene lookup returns CDR1 GTSNPN and CDR2 SVGIG (reference sequence). V was cut by 2 bases and J by 2 bases, with 12 bases left in between. The CDR3 is CAWSLLGGQETQYF. The CDR3 DNA sequence: TGTGCCTGGAGTCTTTTAGGCGGTCAAGAGACCCAGTACTTC. Variable domain in full (rest from reference TRBV30 and TRBJ2-5): SQTIHQWPATLVQPVGSPLSLECTVEGTSNPNLYWYRQAAGRGLQLLFYSVGIGQISSEVPQNLSASRPQDRQFILSSKKLLLSDSGFYLCAWSLLGGQETQYFGPGTRLLVL.

The chain carries TRBV24-1 and TRBJ1-5; D is unresolved. This CDR3 spans 14 amino acids. Germline loops: CDR1 KGHDR, CDR2 SFDVKD. The V and J ends lost 4 bases and 0 bases respectively, with 6 bases between them. The CDR3 spells CATSEKHSNQPQHF. The CDR3 nucleotides are TGTGCCACCAGTGAAAAGCATAGCAATCAGCCCCAGCATTTT.

V gene TRBV10-3 combines with J gene TRBJ2-4; D perhaps matches TRBD2 (6 bases). Germline V gene lookup returns CDR1 ENHRY and CDR2 SYGVKD. CDR3 length equals 14 residues. The V and J ends lost 4 bases and 7 bases respectively, with 14 bases between them. CDR3 in amino acids: CAISVRRGGNIQYF. The CDR3 nucleotides read TGTGCCATCAGTGTAAGGAGGGGTGGGAACATTCAGTACTTC.

CDR3 protein: CASSSLGTSGVPYNEQFF. In DNA, the CDR3 is TGTGCCAGCAGCTCCCTAGGGACTAGCGGGGTCCCCTACAATGAGCAGTTCTTC. J is TRBJ2-1 and V is TRBV7-2, with 13 bases identical to TRBD2. The CDR3 covers 18 residues. V trimming: 4 bases; J trimming: 2 bases; junction bases outside the gene matches: 8. Germline V CDR1 and CDR2: SGHTA, FQGNSA.

The J gene is TRBJ2-3, the V gene TRBV6-6, with a tentative D call TRBD2 (7 bases). The CDR3 is 14 residues long. V lost 6 bases to trimming and J lost 5 bases, with 15 bases between them. In germline, CDR1 is MNHNY, CDR2 SVGAGI (reference sequence). The chain's CDR3 is CASRKGGPGDTQYF. The CDR3, as DNA: TGTGCCAGCAGAAAGGGGGGGCCTGGAGATACGCAGTATTTT.

The CDR3 bases are TGTGCCAGCAGCAATGGGGAATTGGGAGGAGATACGCAGTATTTT. Its translation: CASSNGELGGDTQYF. V and J are TRBV21-1 and TRBJ2-3; no DNA check was done on the table's D call, TRBD2. TRBV21-1 counts as a pseudogene. CDR3 length: 15 residues.

The V call is TRBV13, the J call TRBJ2-7; the match to TRBD1 covers 8 bases. CDR3 length: 15 amino acids. The germline V gene has CDR1 PRHDT and CDR2 FYEKMQ (reference sequence). V lost 4 bases, J lost 2 bases, and 7 bases stayed unmatched. The CDR3 is CASSSRDRPTYEQYF. In nucleotides, the CDR3 is TGTGCCAGCAGCTCAAGGGACAGGCCCACCTACGAGCAGTACTTC.

CDR3 nucleotide sequence: TGCAGCGTTGTAATAACAGGCACTGAAGCTTTCTTT. It codes for CSVVITGTEAFF. The chain is built from TRBV29-1 and TRBJ1-1, with D possibly TRBD1 on 5 matching bases. The germline V gene encodes CDR1 SQVTM and CDR2 ANQGSEA. The germline V and J ends were trimmed by 4 bases and 4 bases, with 10 bases remaining between them. This CDR3 comprises 12 residues.

The rearrangement joins TRBV7-9 to TRBJ2-7; a weak D match, TRBD2 (6 bases). Per germline, CDR1 SEHNR and CDR2 FQNEAQ (reference sequence). Between the trimmed V and J ends, which lost 1 base and 0 bases, there was a span of 10 bases. This CDR3 has 15 amino acids. CDR3 amino acids: CASSLGSGSSYEQYF. The CDR3 coding sequence is TGTGCCAGCAGCTTAGGTAGCGGAAGCTCCTACGAGCAGTACTTC.

V is TRBV2 and J is TRBJ2-3; D uncertain. Trimming left V 1 base short and J 4 bases short, with 9 bases between. Germline assignment: CDR1 SNHLY and CDR2 FYNNEI. This CDR3 contains 14 residues. The CDR3 loop reads CASSEGVAADTQYF. In DNA, the CDR3 is TGTGCCAGCAGTGAAGGAGTAGCCGCAGATACGCAGTATTTT. The full variable domain, in which reference TRBV2 and TRBJ2-3 provide the parts outside the CDR3, is EPEVTQTPSHQVTQMGQEVILRCVPISNHLYFYWYRQILGQKVEFLVSFYNNEISEKSEIFDDQFSVERPDGSNFTLKIRSTKLEDSAMYFCASSEGVAADTQYFGPGTRLTVL.

V usage is TRBV5-1 and J usage is TRBJ1-6, with TRBD1 identical over 7 bases. Germline-derived CDR1 and CDR2 are SGHRS and YFSETQ. CDR3 length: 16 amino acids. V lost 5 bases and J lost 5; bases outside the gene matches: 10. The chain's CDR3 is CASRTTGPPNNSPLHF. CDR3 sequence (DNA): TGCGCCAGCAGGACGACAGGGCCACCGAATAATTCACCCCTCCACTTT.

This clone was observed a single time. The chain links TRBV2 to TRBJ2-1; unclear D gene. Per germline, CDR1 SNHLY and CDR2 FYNNEI. The CDR3 contains 11 residues. V lost 5 bases to trimming and J lost 12 bases, with 11 bases between them. The CDR3 sequence: CASSSQSRQFF. The CDR3 DNA reads as TGTGCCAGCAGTTCACAGTCGCGGCAGTTCTTC.

V gene TRBV5-6 combines with J gene TRBJ1-6; D is uncertain. Trimming left V 2 bases short and J 7 bases short, with 10 bases between. The CDR3 loop spans 14 amino acids. Germline CDR1 SGHDT, CDR2 YYEEEE. The CDR3 DNA sequence: TGTGCCAGCAGCTTAGAAAGGAGGAATTCACCCCTCCACTTT. This translates into CASSLERRNSPLHF.

V usage is TRBV2 and J usage is TRBJ2-7; TRBD1 matches at 8 bases. This CDR3 contains 16 residues. Germline CDR1 and CDR2: SNHLY and FYNNEI. V gave up 6 bases and J gave up 0 bases; unmatched junction bases: 10. This CDR3 reads CASSTGQGAGSYEQYF. The CDR3 DNA follows: TGTGCCAGCAGCACCGGACAGGGTGCCGGCTCCTACGAGCAGTACTTC.

The V gene is TRBV9, the J gene TRBJ1-5; 9 bases align to TRBD1. V lost 4 bases and J lost 1; bases outside the gene matches: 3. The CDR3 contains 15 residues. Per germline, CDR1 SGDLS and CDR2 YYNGEE. The DNA of the CDR3 is TGTGCCAGCAGCTTGACAGGGGGGAGCAATCAGCCCCAGCATTTT. This encodes CASSLTGGSNQPQHF.

The J gene is TRBJ2-7, the V gene TRBV5-1, with 10 positions matching TRBD2. Germline V gives CDR1 SGHRS, CDR2 YFSETQ. J was trimmed by 2 bases and V by 4 bases; bases with no gene match: 3. The length of the CDR3 is 14 residues. The CDR3 spells CASSLAGAPYEQYF. DNA for the CDR3: TGCGCCAGCAGCCTAGCGGGGGCCCCCTACGAGCAGTACTTC.

The chain carries TRBV9 and TRBJ1-5; D unclear. This CDR3 contains 15 residues. Germline V gives CDR1 SGDLS, CDR2 YYNGEE. The V end was cut by 0 bases, the J end by 2 bases, with 9 bases between. CDR3 sequence: CASSVAPSGNQPQHF. CDR3 DNA: TGTGCCAGCAGCGTAGCTCCCAGTGGCAATCAGCCCCAGCATTTT. The complete variable domain, with remaining parts taken from reference TRBV9 and TRBJ1-5, reads DSGVTQTPKHLITATGQRVTLRCSPRSGDLSVYWYQQSLDQGLQFLIQYYNGEERAKGNILERFSAQQFPDLHSELNLSSLELGDSALYFCASSVAPSGNQPQHFGDGTRLSIL.